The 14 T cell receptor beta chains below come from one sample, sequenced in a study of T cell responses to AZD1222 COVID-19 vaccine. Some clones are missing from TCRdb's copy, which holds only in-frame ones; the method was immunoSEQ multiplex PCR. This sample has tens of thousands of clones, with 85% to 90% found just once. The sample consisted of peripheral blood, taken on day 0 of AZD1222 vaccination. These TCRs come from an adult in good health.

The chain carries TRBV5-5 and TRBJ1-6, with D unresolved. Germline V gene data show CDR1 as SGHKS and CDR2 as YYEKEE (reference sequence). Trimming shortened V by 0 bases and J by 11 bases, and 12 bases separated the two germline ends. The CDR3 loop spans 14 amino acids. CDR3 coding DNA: TGTGCCAGCAGCTTGGTGGTGATGGACGCACCCCTCCACTTT. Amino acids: CASSLVVMDAPLHF.

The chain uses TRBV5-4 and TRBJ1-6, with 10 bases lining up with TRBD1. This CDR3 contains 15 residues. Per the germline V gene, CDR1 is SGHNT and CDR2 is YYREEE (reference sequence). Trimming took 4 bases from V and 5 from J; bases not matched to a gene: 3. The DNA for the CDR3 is TGTGCCAGCAGCGGGGGACAGGGGAATAATTCACCCCTCCACTTT. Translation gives CASSGGQGNNSPLHF.

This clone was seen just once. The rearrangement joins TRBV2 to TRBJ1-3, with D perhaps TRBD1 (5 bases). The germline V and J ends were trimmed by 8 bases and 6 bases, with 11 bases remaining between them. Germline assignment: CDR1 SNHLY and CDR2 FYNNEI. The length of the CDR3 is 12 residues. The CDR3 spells CASSGTANTIYF. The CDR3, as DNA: TGTGCCAGCTCCGGGACGGCAAACACCATATATTTT.

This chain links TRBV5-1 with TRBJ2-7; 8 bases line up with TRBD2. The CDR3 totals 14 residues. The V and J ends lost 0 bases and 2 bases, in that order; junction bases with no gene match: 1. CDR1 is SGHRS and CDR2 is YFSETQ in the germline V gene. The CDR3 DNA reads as TGCGCCAGCAGCTTGGGAGCGGGGGCCTACGAGCAGTACTTC. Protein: CASSLGAGAYEQYF.

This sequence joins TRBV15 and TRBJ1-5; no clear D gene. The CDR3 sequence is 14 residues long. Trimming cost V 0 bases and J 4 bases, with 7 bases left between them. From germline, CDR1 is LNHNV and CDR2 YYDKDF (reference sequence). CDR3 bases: TGTGCCACCAGCAGAGACCGGCTAAATCAGCCCCAGCATTTT. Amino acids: CATSRDRLNQPQHF.

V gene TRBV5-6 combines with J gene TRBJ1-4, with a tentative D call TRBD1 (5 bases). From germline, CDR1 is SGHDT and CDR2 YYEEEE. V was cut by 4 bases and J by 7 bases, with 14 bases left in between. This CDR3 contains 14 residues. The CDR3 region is CASSPGTDPEKLFF. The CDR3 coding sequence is TGTGCCAGCAGCCCCGGGACGGACCCTGAAAAACTGTTTTTT.

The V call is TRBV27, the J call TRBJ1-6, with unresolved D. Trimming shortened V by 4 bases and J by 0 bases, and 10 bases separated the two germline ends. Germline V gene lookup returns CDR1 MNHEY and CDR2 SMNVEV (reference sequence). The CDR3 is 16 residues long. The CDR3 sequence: CASSSRKSSYNSPLHF. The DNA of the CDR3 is TGTGCCAGCAGTTCCCGCAAGAGCTCCTATAATTCACCCCTCCACTTT.

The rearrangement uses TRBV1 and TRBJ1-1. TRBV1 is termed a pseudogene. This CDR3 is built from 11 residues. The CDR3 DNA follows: TGCACCAGCAGCCATGTCACTGAAGCTTTCTTT. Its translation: CTSSHVTEAFF.

The CDR3 nucleotides are TGCAGTGCTAGTGTTTGGAGCATGAACACTGAAGCTTTCTTT. Translating it yields CSASVWSMNTEAFF. The genes are TRBV20-1 and TRBJ1-1; no reliable D call. Deletions cut 3 bases from V and 0 bases from J, with 11 bases between. The CDR3 extends over 14 amino acids. Germline V gene data show CDR1 as DFQATT and CDR2 as SNEGSKA (reference sequence).

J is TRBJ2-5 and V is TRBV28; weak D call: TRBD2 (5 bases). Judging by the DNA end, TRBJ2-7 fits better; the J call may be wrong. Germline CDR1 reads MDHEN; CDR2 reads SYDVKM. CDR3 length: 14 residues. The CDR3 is CASSLSGSSYEQYF. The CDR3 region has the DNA TGTGCCAGCAGTTTGTCGGGATCCTCCTACGAGCAGTACTTC.

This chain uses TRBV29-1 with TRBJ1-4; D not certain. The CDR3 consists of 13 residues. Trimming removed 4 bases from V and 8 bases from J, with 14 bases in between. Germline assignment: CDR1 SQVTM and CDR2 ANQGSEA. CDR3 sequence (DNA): TGCAGCGTTGTCCCCGAGGACGGAGAAAAACTGTTTTTT. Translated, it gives CSVVPEDGEKLFF.

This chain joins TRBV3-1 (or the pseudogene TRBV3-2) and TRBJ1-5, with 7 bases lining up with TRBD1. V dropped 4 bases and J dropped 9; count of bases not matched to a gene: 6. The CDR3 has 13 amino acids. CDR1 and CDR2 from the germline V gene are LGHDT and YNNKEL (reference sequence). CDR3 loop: CASSRTGEPPQHF. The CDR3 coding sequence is TGTGCCAGCAGCCGCACAGGGGAGCCGCCCCAGCATTTT.

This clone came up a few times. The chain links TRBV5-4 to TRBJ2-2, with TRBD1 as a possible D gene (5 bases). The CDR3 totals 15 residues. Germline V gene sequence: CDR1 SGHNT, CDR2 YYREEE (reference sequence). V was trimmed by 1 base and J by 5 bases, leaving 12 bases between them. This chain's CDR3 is CASSLWAGRTGELFF. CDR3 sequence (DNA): TGTGCCAGCAGCTTGTGGGCAGGGCGGACCGGGGAGCTGTTTTTT.

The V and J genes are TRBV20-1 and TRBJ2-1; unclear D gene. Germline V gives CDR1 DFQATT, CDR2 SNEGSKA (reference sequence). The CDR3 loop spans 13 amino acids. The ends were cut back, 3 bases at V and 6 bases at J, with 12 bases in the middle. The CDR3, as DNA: TGCAGTGCTAGTGGGCGGCTTCCCAATGAGCAGTTCTTC. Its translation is CSASGRLPNEQFF.